One and the same sample provided the 28 T cell receptor beta chains below, sequenced in a study of somatic mutations in cytotoxic T cells in rheumatoid arthritis. The data were produced by immunoSEQ multiplex PCR, yet TCRdb's version contains in-frame clones alone and is incomplete. This sample carries some 30,000 clones, approximately 78% of them seen once, and the ten largest clones take roughly 7.6%. Material for sequencing was CD8+ T cells sorted from blood. These receptors all stem from an adult with rheumatoid arthritis.

This clone appeared a few times. V and J are TRBV7-9 and TRBJ1-1; D perhaps matches TRBD1 (5 bases). Trimming took off 5 bases at V and 1 base at J, with 8 bases between the two ends. The length of the CDR3 is 13 residues. Germline V gene lookup returns CDR1 SEHNR and CDR2 FQNEAQ (reference sequence). The CDR3 region is CASSPDKNTEAFF. As DNA, the CDR3 is TGTGCCAGCAGCCCGGACAAGAACACTGAAGCTTTCTTT.

V usage is TRBV11-3 and J usage is TRBJ2-3, with 10 bases matching TRBD2. V lost 4 bases to trimming and J lost 9 bases; unmatched junction nucleotides: 19. The CDR3 covers 18 residues. Germline CDR1 SGHNT, CDR2 YENEEA. The CDR3 protein is CASSSRSTPGLALGTQYF. The CDR3 DNA reads as TGTGCCAGCAGCTCAAGATCTACACCGGGACTAGCGTTGGGCACGCAGTATTTT. Combining the CDR3 with reference TRBV11-3 and TRBJ2-3 gives the whole variable domain EAGVVQSPRYKIIEKKQPVAFWCNPISGHNTLYWYLQNLGQGPELLIRYENEEAVDDSQLPKDRFSAERLKGVDSTLKIQPAELGDSAVYLCASSSRSTPGLALGTQYFGPGTRLTVL.

This chain uses TRBV19 with TRBJ2-1; D remains unclear. The CDR3 consists of 14 residues. V lost 2 bases to trimming and J lost 4 bases, with 9 bases between them. Germline CDR1 LNHDA, CDR2 SQIVND (reference sequence). CDR3 sequence: CASSIRGPYNEQFF. CDR3 nucleotide sequence: TGTGCCAGTAGTATACGTGGACCTTACAATGAGCAGTTCTTC.

A single count supports this clone. The rearrangement links TRBV7-9 to TRBJ2-7; 10 positions match TRBD2. V lost 2 bases and J lost 2; bases outside the gene matches: 3. The CDR3 has 15 amino acids. The germline V gene encodes CDR1 SEHNR and CDR2 FQNEAQ (reference sequence). CDR3 DNA: TGTGCCAGCAGCTTATCTAGCGGGGGCACCTACGAGCAGTACTTC. Protein: CASSLSSGGTYEQYF.

As DNA, the CDR3 is TGTGCCAGCAGTTACTCGGGGGACGGCACTGAAGCTTTCTTT. This encodes CASSYSGDGTEAFF. The genes are TRBV6-5 and TRBJ1-1, with D possibly matching TRBD1 (5 bases). Trimming left V 0 bases short and J 4 bases short, with 9 bases between. The CDR3 totals 14 residues. Germline assignment: CDR1 MNHEY and CDR2 SVGAGI.

The V gene is TRBV4-2, the J gene TRBJ2-2; 7 nucleotides align to TRBD1. V trimming: 4 bases; J trimming: 3 bases; junction bases outside the gene matches: 5. CDR1 and CDR2 from the germline V gene are LGHNA and YNFKEQ. This CDR3 comprises 15 residues. CDR3 residues: CASSPGTGDTGELFF. For the CDR3, the DNA is TGTGCCAGCAGCCCGGGTACAGGGGACACCGGGGAGCTGTTTTTT.

The J gene is TRBJ2-1, the V gene TRBV28, with D uncertain. Germline loops: CDR1 MDHEN, CDR2 SYDVKM. The ends were cut back, 6 bases at V and 0 bases at J, with 18 bases in the middle. There are 17 residues in the CDR3. In nucleotides, the CDR3 is TGTGCCAGCAGCCCAACAGTGACGGTGAGCTCCTACAATGAGCAGTTCTTC. This encodes CASSPTVTVSSYNEQFF.

J is TRBJ2-3 and V is TRBV6-5, with D unclear. CDR3 length: 13 residues. V was trimmed by 5 bases and J by 6 bases, leaving 12 bases between them. Per the germline V gene, CDR1 is MNHEY and CDR2 is SVGAGI. CDR3 sequence: CASSEGEWDTQYF. For the CDR3, the DNA is TGTGCCAGCAGTGAAGGAGAATGGGATACGCAGTATTTT.

V and J are TRBV27 and TRBJ2-3; possible D gene TRBD1, 5 bases. Trimming pared 2 bases from V and 2 bases from J, leaving 11 bases between. The germline CDR1 and CDR2 sequences are MNHEY and SMNVEV (reference sequence). This CDR3 spans 15 amino acids. CDR3 DNA sequence: TGTGCCAGCAGTTTAGGGGCTTTGGACACAGATACGCAGTATTTT. This translates into CASSLGALDTDTQYF.

DNA for the CDR3: TGTGCCATCAGTGAGCAGCCACGGGGTGAGCAGTTCTTC. Protein sequence: CAISEQPRGEQFF. The chain employs TRBV10-3 and TRBJ2-1; possibly TRBD2 for D (5 bases). V lost 2 bases, J lost 9 bases, and 11 bases lay in between. CDR1 and CDR2 from the germline V gene are ENHRY and SYGVKD. This CDR3 has 13 residues.

The chain uses TRBV18 and TRBJ2-1, with TRBD2 identical over 15 bases. This CDR3 spans 19 amino acids. The germline V gene has CDR1 KGHSH and CDR2 LQKENI. V shed 5 bases, J shed 1 base, and the junction held 9 bases outside the gene matches. Here the CDR3 reads CASSATGTSGRWSYNEQFF. The CDR3, as DNA: TGTGCCAGCTCAGCTACCGGGACTAGCGGGAGGTGGTCCTACAATGAGCAGTTCTTC. Full variable domain (remainder filled in from reference TRBV18 and TRBJ2-1): NAGVMQNPRHLVRRRGQEARLRCSPMKGHSHVYWYRQLPEEGLKFMVYLQKENIIDESGMPKERFSAEFPKEGPSILRIQQVVRGDSAAYFCASSATGTSGRWSYNEQFFGPGTRLTVL.

The chain has TRBV5-1 and TRBJ1-4, with D unclear. There are 15 residues in the CDR3. Looked up from germline, CDR1 is SGHRS and CDR2 is YFSETQ. V was shortened by 3 bases and J by 0 bases, with 9 bases between the two germline ends. DNA for the CDR3: TGCGCCAGCAGCTCCGCGGTCGCAACTAATGAAAAACTGTTTTTT. Its translation: CASSSAVATNEKLFF.

V is TRBV5-8 and J is TRBJ2-1; D may be TRBD1 or TRBD2 (5 bases each). V lost 2 bases, J lost 8 bases, and 32 bases lay in between. Germline assignment: CDR1 SGHTS and CDR2 YDEGEE. CDR3 size: 20 residues. The CDR3 here is CASSLTFSVTEEGSIDEQFF. In DNA form, the CDR3 reads TGTGCCAGCAGCTTAACGTTTTCGGTCACGGAAGAGGGGTCAATCGATGAGCAGTTCTTC.

This clone has just one count. This chain joins TRBV7-9 and TRBJ2-2; 8 positions agree with TRBD2. V dropped 4 bases and J dropped 6; count of bases not matched to a gene: 19. The CDR3 sequence is 19 residues long. CDR1 SEHNR and CDR2 FQNEAQ come from the germline V gene (reference sequence). This CDR3 reads CASSSRRAEREKWSGELFF. The CDR3 bases are TGTGCCAGCAGCTCCCGGAGGGCGGAGCGGGAGAAGTGGTCCGGGGAGCTGTTTTTT.

In its sample, this clone was seen a few times. V is TRBV7-6 and J is TRBJ2-1; the match to TRBD2 covers 14 bases. Trimming removed 5 bases from V and 6 bases from J; junction bases left unmatched: 6. The CDR3 has 16 amino acids. Germline V gives CDR1 SGHVS, CDR2 FNYEAQ. The CDR3 coding sequence is TGTGCCAGCAGCCCCGGGACTAGCGGGAGTTTCAATGAGCAGTTCTTC. It translates to CASSPGTSGSFNEQFF. The full variable domain, in which reference TRBV7-6 and TRBJ2-1 provide the parts outside the CDR3, is GAGVSQSPRYKVTKRGQDVALRCDPISGHVSLYWYRQALGQGPEFLTYFNYEAQQDKSGLPNDRFSAERPEGSISTLTIQRTEQRDSAMYRCASSPGTSGSFNEQFFGPGTRLTVL.

The chain is built from TRBV19 and TRBJ2-3; D is undetermined. Looked up from germline, CDR1 is LNHDA and CDR2 is SQIVND (reference sequence). Trimming removed 11 bases at V and 5 bases at J, with 20 bases between. The CDR3 length is 14 residues. The CDR3 DNA is TGTGCCTCAACCCTCCCCGGCGACGAAGATACGCAGTATTTT. As protein: CASTLPGDEDTQYF.

The genes are TRBV9 and TRBJ2-3, with D possibly TRBD1 on 5 matching bases. The CDR3 length is 15 residues. The V gene's germline CDR1 is SGDLS and CDR2 YYNGEE. V was cut by 0 bases and J by 0 bases, with 8 bases left in between. In DNA form, the CDR3 reads TGTGCCAGCAGCGTAGAGGGGCAAAGCACAGATACGCAGTATTTT. It is translated as CASSVEGQSTDTQYF.

This chain links TRBV11-2 with TRBJ1-2; D remains unclear. Trimming removed 0 bases from V and 0 bases from J, with 2 bases in between. This CDR3 comprises 13 residues. The V gene's germline CDR1 is SGHAT and CDR2 FQNNGV. In DNA form, the CDR3 reads TGTGCCAGCAGCTTAGACGCTAACTATGGCTACACCTTC. Translated: CASSLDANYGYTF. Drawing the rest from reference TRBV11-2 and TRBJ1-2, the complete variable domain is EAGVAQSPRYKIIEKRQSVAFWCNPISGHATLYWYQQILGQGPKLLIQFQNNGVVDDSQLPKDRFSAERLKGVDSTLKIQPAKLEDSAVYLCASSLDANYGYTFGSGTRLTVV.

CDR3 sequence reads: CASSYISHEQFF. The DNA of the CDR3 is TGTGCCAGCAGTTATATTAGCCATGAGCAGTTCTTC. The J gene is TRBJ2-1, the V gene TRBV6-6; no reliable D call. The CDR3 covers 12 residues. The V gene's germline CDR1 is MNHNY and CDR2 SVGAGI (reference sequence). V lost 3 bases to trimming and J lost 8 bases, with 8 bases between them.

This rearrangement joins TRBV7-9 to TRBJ1-1; D is undetermined. There are 12 residues in the CDR3. The V gene's germline CDR1 is SEHNR and CDR2 FQNEAQ (reference sequence). The V and J ends lost 2 bases and 4 bases respectively, with 5 bases between them. Here the CDR3 reads CASSLLPTEAFF. CDR3 sequence (DNA): TGTGCCAGCAGCTTACTTCCCACTGAAGCTTTCTTT.

This chain's CDR3 is CAWSGIHAENTIYF. CDR3 DNA sequence: TGTGCCTGGAGCGGCATCCACGCAGAAAACACCATATATTTT. The chain is built from TRBV30 and TRBJ1-3; D is unresolved. The germline gives CDR1 GTSNPN, CDR2 SVGIG (reference sequence). The ends were cut back, 3 bases at V and 6 bases at J, with 15 bases in the middle. CDR3 length: 14 amino acids.

This clone was found once. The chain has TRBV12-5 and TRBJ2-1, with D tentatively TRBD1 (6 bases). The CDR3 spans 13 residues. V lost 2 bases and J lost 9, with 11 bases in between. The germline gives CDR1 LGHNT, CDR2 FRNRAP. The CDR3 coding sequence is TGTGCTAGTGGTTTGACAGGGCCCGGTGAGCAGTTCTTC. Translation: CASGLTGPGEQFF.

J is TRBJ2-5 and V is TRBV2; D gene ambiguous. V was clipped by 0 bases and J by 5 bases, with 7 bases between them. This CDR3 is built from 13 residues. The germline V gene encodes CDR1 SNHLY and CDR2 FYNNEI. The CDR3 sequence: CASSEAKRETQYF. The DNA for the CDR3 is TGTGCCAGCAGTGAAGCAAAGAGGGAGACCCAGTACTTC.

The V gene is TRBV29-1, the J gene TRBJ1-2, with D possibly TRBD1 on 5 matching bases. The germline V and J ends were trimmed by 3 bases and 4 bases, with 12 bases remaining between them. The CDR3 has 13 amino acids. CDR1 SQVTM and CDR2 ANQGSEA come from the germline V gene. The CDR3 nucleotides read TGCAGCGTTGACGGGGGACCCGTCTATGGCTACACCTTC. Its translation: CSVDGGPVYGYTF.

The chain links TRBV27 to TRBJ1-2, with TRBD1 identical over 10 bases. The CDR3 is made up of 15 amino acids. V lost 5 bases and J lost 6; bases outside the gene matches: 9. The germline CDR1 and CDR2 sequences are MNHEY and SMNVEV (reference sequence). The CDR3 DNA is TGTGCCAGCAGTCTCCGACAGGGGGCAATACATGGCTACACCTTC. Its protein product is CASSLRQGAIHGYTF.

V is TRBV27 and J is TRBJ1-5; 8 bases map to TRBD1. Trimming cost V 6 bases and J 4 bases; bases outside gene matches: 8. Germline assignment: CDR1 MNHEY and CDR2 SMNVEV (reference sequence). The CDR3 consists of 15 residues. CDR3 in DNA: TGTGCCAGCAGGGCCCTGGGACAGGCAAATCAGCCCCAGCATTTT. Translated, it gives CASRALGQANQPQHF.

The DNA for the CDR3 is TGTGCCAGCACCAACCGGGACAGAACCTACAATGAGCAGTTCTTC. Translating gives CASTNRDRTYNEQFF. V gene TRBV2 combines with J gene TRBJ2-1; 7 bases match TRBD1. CDR3 length: 15 amino acids. From germline, CDR1 is SNHLY and CDR2 FYNNEI. With V trimmed by 7 bases and J by 2 bases, 8 bases remained unmatched.

The chain joins TRBV2 to TRBJ2-7; TRBD1 is a possible D gene (6 bases). V was shortened by 10 bases and J by 5 bases, with 9 bases between the two germline ends. The CDR3 covers 10 residues. Looked up from germline, CDR1 is SNHLY and CDR2 is FYNNEI. The CDR3, as DNA: TGTGCCACCCAGGGGAACGAGCAGTACTTC. It encodes CATQGNEQYF. The full variable domain, in which reference TRBV2 and TRBJ2-7 provide the parts outside the CDR3, is EPEVTQTPSHQVTQMGQEVILRCVPISNHLYFYWYRQILGQKVEFLVSFYNNEISEKSEIFDDQFSVERPDGSNFTLKIRSTKLEDSAMYFCATQGNEQYFGPGTRLTVT.